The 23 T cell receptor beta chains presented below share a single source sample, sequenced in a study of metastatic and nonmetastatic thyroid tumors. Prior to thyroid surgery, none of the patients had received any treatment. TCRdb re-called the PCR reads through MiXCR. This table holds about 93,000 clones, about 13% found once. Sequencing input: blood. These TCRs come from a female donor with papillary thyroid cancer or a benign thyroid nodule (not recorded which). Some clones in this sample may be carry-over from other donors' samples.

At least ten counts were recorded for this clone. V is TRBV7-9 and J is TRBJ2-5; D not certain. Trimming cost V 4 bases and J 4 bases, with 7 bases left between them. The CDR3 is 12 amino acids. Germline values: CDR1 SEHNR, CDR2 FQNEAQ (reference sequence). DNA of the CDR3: TGTGCCAGCAGCTCGCTGGGAGAGACCCAGTACTTC. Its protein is CASSSLGETQYF.

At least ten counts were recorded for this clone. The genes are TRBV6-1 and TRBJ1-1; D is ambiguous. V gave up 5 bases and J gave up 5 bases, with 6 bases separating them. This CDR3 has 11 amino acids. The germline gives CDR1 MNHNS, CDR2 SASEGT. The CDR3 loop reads CASSLGTEAFF. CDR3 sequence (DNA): TGTGCCAGCAGTTTAGGGACTGAAGCTTTCTTT.

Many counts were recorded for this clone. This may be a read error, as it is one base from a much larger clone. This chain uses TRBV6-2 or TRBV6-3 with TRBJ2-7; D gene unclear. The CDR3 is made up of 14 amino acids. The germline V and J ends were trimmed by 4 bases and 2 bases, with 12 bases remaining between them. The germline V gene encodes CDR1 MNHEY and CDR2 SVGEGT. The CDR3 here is CASSSGASTYEQYF. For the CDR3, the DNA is TGTGCCAGCAGTTCAGGTGCCTCTACCTACGAGCAGTACTTC.

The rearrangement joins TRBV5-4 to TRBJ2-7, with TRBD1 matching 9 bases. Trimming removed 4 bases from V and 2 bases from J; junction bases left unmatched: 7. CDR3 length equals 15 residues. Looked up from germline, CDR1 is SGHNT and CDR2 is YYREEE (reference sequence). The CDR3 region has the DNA TGTGCCAGCAGCGGACCGGGACAGGGCGCCTACGAGCAGTACTTC. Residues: CASSGPGQGAYEQYF.

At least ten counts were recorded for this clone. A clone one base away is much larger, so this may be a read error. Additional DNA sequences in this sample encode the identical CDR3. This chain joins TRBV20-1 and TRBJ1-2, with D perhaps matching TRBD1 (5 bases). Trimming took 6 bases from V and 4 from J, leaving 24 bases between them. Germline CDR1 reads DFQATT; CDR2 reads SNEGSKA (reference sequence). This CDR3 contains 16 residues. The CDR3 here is CSAEVVIRGRTYGYTF. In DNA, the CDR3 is TGCAGTGCGGAGGTCGTGATTAGGGGACGGACCTATGGCTACACCTTC.

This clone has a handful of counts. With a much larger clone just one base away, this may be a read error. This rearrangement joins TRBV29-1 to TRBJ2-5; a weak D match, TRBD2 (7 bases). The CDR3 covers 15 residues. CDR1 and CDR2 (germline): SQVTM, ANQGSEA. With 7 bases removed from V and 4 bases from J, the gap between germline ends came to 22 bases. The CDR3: CSGIPGGQGGETQYF. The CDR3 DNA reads TGCAGCGGGATCCCCGGGGGGCAGGGAGGAGAGACCCAGTACTTC.

CDR3 amino acids: CASSYGGRNSNQPQHF. Written as DNA, the CDR3 is TGTGCCAGCAGTTACGGGGGACGGAATAGCAATCAGCCCCAGCATTTT. This chain uses TRBV6-5 with TRBJ1-5; a possible D gene is TRBD1 (5 bases). V was trimmed by 2 bases and J by 0 bases, leaving 11 bases between them. CDR1 and CDR2 (germline): MNHEY, SVGAGI. The CDR3 is made up of 16 amino acids.

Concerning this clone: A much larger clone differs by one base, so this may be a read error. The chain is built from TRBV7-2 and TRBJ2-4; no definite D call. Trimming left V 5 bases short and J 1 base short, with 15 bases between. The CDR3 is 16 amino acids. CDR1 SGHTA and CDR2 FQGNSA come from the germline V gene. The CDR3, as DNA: TGTGCCAGCAGCCTACAGTGTGGCGATGCCAAAAACATTCAGTACTTC. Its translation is CASSLQCGDAKNIQYF.

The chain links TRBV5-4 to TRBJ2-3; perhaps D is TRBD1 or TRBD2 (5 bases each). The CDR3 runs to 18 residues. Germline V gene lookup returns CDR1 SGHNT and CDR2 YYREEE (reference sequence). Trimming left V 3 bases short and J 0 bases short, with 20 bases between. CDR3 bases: TGTGCCAGCAGCTCCTTAATTACCGGGGCACCTAGCACAGATACGCAGTATTTT. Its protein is CASSSLITGAPSTDTQYF.

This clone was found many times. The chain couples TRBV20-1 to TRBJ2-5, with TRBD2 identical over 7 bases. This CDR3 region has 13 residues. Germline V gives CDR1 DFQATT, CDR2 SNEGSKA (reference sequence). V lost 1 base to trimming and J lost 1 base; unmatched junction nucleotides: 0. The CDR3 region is CSARASGQETQYF. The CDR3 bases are TGCAGTGCTAGAGCTAGCGGCCAAGAGACCCAGTACTTC.

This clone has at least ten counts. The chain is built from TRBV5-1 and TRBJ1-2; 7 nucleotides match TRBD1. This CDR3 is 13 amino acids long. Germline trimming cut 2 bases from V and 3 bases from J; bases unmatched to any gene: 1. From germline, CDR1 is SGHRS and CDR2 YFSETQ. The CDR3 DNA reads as TGCGCCAGCAGCTTCGACAGGGACTATGGCTACACCTTC. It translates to CASSFDRDYGYTF.

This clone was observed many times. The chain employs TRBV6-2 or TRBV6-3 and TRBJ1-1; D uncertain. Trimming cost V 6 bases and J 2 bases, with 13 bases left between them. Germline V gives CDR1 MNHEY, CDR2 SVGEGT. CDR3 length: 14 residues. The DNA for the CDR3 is TGTGCCAGCAGCCCCTTACACTTCAACACTGAAGCTTTCTTT. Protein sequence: CASSPLHFNTEAFF.

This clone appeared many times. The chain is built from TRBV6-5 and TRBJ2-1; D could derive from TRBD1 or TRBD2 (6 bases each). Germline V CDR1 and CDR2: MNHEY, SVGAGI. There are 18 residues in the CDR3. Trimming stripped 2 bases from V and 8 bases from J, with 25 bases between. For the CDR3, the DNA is TGTGCCAGCAGTTACGGAACCCCCGGGGGCGAGGTTTACGATGAGCAGTTCTTC. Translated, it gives CASSYGTPGGEVYDEQFF.

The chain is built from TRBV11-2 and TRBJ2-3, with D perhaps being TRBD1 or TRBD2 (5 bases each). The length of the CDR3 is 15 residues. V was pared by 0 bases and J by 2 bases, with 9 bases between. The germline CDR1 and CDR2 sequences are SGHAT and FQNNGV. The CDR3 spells CASSLERGTTDTQYF. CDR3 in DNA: TGTGCCAGCAGCTTAGAGAGGGGAACCACAGATACGCAGTATTTT. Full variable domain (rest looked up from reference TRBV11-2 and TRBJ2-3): EAGVAQSPRYKIIEKRQSVAFWCNPISGHATLYWYQQILGQGPKLLIQFQNNGVVDDSQLPKDRFSAERLKGVDSTLKIQPAKLEDSAVYLCASSLERGTTDTQYFGPGTRLTVL.

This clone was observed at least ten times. CDR3 in amino acids: CAVSEQFF. The CDR3 bases are TGTGCAGTATCTGAGCAGTTCTTC. V usage is TRBV28 and J usage is TRBJ2-1, with unresolved D. From germline, CDR1 is MDHEN and CDR2 SYDVKM. The CDR3 covers 8 residues. Full variable domain (missing parts from reference TRBV28 and TRBJ2-1): DVKVTQSSRYLVKRTGEKVFLECVQDMDHENMFWYRQDPGLGLRLIYFSYDVKMKEKGDIPEGYSVSREKKERFSLILESASTNQTSMYLCAVSEQFFGPGTRLTVL.

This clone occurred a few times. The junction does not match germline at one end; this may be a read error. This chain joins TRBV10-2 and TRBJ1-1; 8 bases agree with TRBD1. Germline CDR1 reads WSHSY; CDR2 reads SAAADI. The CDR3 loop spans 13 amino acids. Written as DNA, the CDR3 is TGCGCCAGCAGGGGACAGGTAACTACTGGAGCTTTCTTT. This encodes CASRGQVTTGAFF.

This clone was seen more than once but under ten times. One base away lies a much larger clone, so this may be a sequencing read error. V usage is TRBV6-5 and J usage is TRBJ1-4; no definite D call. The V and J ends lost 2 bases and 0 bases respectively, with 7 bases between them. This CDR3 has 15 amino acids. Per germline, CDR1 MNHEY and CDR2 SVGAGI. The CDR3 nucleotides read TGTGCCAGCAGTTACGTCCTGCCAACTAATGAAAAACTGTTTTTT. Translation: CASSYVLPTNEKLFF.

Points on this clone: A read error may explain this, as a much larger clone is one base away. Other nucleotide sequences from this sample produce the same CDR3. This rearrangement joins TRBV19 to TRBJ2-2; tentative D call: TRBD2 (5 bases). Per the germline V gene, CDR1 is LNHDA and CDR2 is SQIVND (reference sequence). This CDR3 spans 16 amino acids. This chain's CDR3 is CASSIGDRLTTGELFF. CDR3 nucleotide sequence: TGTGCCAGTAGTATAGGTGATAGGCTAACCACCGGGGAGCTATTTTTT.

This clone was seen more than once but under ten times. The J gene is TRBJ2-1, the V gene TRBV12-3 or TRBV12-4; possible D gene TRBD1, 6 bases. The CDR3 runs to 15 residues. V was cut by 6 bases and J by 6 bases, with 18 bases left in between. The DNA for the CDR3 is TGTGCCAGCAGCCCAGAGAAAACAGGGTTCAATGAGCAGTTCTTC. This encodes CASSPEKTGFNEQFF.

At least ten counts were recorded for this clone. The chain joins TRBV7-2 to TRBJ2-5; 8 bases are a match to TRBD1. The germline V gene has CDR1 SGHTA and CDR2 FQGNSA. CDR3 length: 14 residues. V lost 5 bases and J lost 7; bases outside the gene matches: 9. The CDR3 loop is CASSMGQGAGTQYF. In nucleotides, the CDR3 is TGTGCCAGCAGCATGGGCCAGGGGGCAGGGACCCAGTACTTC. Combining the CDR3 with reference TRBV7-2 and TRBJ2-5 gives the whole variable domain GAGVSQSPSNKVTEKGKDVELRCDPISGHTALYWYRQSLGQGLEFLIYFQGNSAPDKSGLPSDRFSAERTGGSVSTLTIQRTQQEDSAVYLCASSMGQGAGTQYFGPGTRLLVL.

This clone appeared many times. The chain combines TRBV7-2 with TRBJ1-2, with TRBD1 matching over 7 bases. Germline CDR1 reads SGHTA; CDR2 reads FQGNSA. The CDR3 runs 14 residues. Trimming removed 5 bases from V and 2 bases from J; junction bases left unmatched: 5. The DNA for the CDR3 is TGTGCCAGCAGCAGGGGGACAGCCAACTATGGCTACACCTTC. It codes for CASSRGTANYGYTF.

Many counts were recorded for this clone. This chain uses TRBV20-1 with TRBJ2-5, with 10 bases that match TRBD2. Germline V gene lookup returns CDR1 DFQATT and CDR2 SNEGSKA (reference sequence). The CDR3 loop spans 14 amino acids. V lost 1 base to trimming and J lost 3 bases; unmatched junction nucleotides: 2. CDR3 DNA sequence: TGCAGTGCTAGAGTAGGACTAGCGGAAGAGACCCAGTACTTC. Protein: CSARVGLAEETQYF.

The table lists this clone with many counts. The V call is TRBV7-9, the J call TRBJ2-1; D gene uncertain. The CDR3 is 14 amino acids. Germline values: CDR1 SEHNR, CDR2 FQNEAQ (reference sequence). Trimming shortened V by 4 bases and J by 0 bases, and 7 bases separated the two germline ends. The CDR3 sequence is CASSSSSSYNEQFF. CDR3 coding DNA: TGTGCCAGCAGCTCCAGTAGCTCCTACAATGAGCAGTTCTTC.